The TCR beta chain under discussion was sequenced for a study of T-cell reconstitution after alpha-beta-depleted transplantation in children. Of note for this clonotype: Its antigen is not known.

Overall study results and limits: The study reportedly traced alpha-beta T cells about two months after transplant to several hundred expanded graft clones.

As it was prepared, the TCRbeta library received unique molecular identifiers. TCRdb reprocessed the PCR reads via MiXCR and lists one record per CDR3 protein. In the table there are 610,000 or so distinct CDR3 sequences, 27% of which are singletons. This specimen consisted of PBMCs, obtained before TCRalphabeta/CD19-depleted stem cell transplant. This receptor was identified in a boy younger than two with Wiskott-Aldrich syndrome, due to receive a stem cell transplant.

Here the CDR3 DNA reads TGCGCCAGCAGCTGGGCTCTAGCGGGAGGATCCTACGAGCAGTACTTC. It encodes CASSWALAGGSYEQYF. The chain recombines TRBV5-1 with TRBJ2-7; TRBD2 agrees at 11 bases. Per the germline V gene, CDR1 is SGHRS and CDR2 is YFSETQ. The V segment lost 3 bases and the J segment 1 base; nucleotides outside the gene matches: 6. CDR3 size: 16 residues.